This T cell receptor beta chain was identified in a study of T-cell memory formation after mild COVID-19. This clonotype was picked up many times. Deletions cut 5 bases from V and 7 bases from J, with 23 bases between. Germline V CDR1 and CDR2: KGHDR, SFDVKD. The CDR3 length is 17 residues. Each CDR3 protein is one row after TCRdb ran MiXCR on the 5' RACE reads. The profile covers about 110,000 distinct CDR3 sequences, with roughly a sixth appearing a single time and less than 6.5% taken by the ten largest. Input material: PBMCs or a T cell subset sorted from them (not recorded which). This receptor was taken from a man between 18 and 29 years old who had mild COVID-19 (a few samples of this study predate the infection). Cell type and time point are not known. This chain joins TRBV24-1 and TRBJ2-1; tentatively, D is TRBD2 (7 bases). CDR3 nucleotides: TGTGCCACCAGTGGTCCCACGGGGGGCCCTCGGGGGAATGAGCAGTTCTTC. This sequence encodes CATSGPTGGPRGNEQFF.